The text below deals with one TCR beta chain. Its recognized antigen is unknown. No much larger clone exists at a distance of one base, and base qualities are not known. This specimen includes other DNA sequences encoding the same CDR3. This entry comes from a study of OX40 agonist ivuxolimab in advanced cancers. As for the study more broadly: Ivuxolimab was an agonistic, fully human IgG2 monoclonal antibody directed against OX40 (CD134), a costimulatory receptor. Intravenous ivuxolimab was administered to patients every 2 weeks at six dose levels: 0.01, 0.1, 0.3, 1.5, 3 and 10 mg/kg. Of the approximately 54 dose-escalation patients, hepatocellular carcinoma was present in about 20, melanoma in approximately 15, renal cell carcinoma in 9 and head and neck cancer in 9. Peripheral TCRbeta sequencing aimed to test whether ivuxolimab altered TCR sequence diversity and caused clonal T-cell expansion. The paper describes the monotherapy dose-escalation part (N ≈ 49 patients) of the phase I trial of ivuxolimab. Partial responses occurred in three dose-escalation patients: two with cutaneous melanoma and one with hepatocellular carcinoma. Patients were allowed to have had prior anti-PD-1, anti-PD-L1 or anti-CTLA-4 therapy, and approximately 43% of the dose-escalation patients had previously received checkpoint inhibitors. A male proportion of around 81% and a mean age of 60 years, ranging from 23 to 79, were recorded for the dose-escalation cohort.

For sequencing of the TCRbeta CDR3 region, genomic DNA was extracted from the sorted cells. The immunoSEQ Assay was used to sequence the TCRbeta CDR3 regions. TCRdb holds this immuneACCESS table with in-frame rearrangements only. Some clones are missing; in checked studies, unresolved V genes explain under half, and the rest has no known cause. In this sample the table shows 75,000 to 95,000 clones, less than 95% of which occur a single time. Around 10% of the sample goes to the ten largest clones. The full study reports these points: Partial responders in the 0.1-3.0 mg/kg groups had among the lowest normalized peripheral clonal expansion, especially among CD8+ T cells. Low levels of normalized T-cell clonal expansion were also seen in some patients who did not respond. The antigen specificity of the peripheral T cells that underwent clonal expansion was not determined. On average, CD8+ T cells showed more expanded clones than CD4+ T cells after ivuxolimab. At doses from 0.1 to 3.0 mg/kg, clonal expansion was seen in both CD4+ and CD8+ blood T cells between baseline and week 6.

V and J lose 2 bases and 5 bases, and a span of 8 bases separates them. Via the germline V gene, CDR1 is SGDLS and CDR2 YYNGEE. Inclusive of the bounding cysteine and phenylalanine, the CDR3 is 13 residues long. Only the CDR3 DNA is retained, 39 bases long and in frame from the first base. Patients with autoimmune disease history or receiving systemic immunosuppression were excluded from the trial. Peripheral blood for TCR sequencing was collected from all dose cohorts at baseline, on cycle 4 day 1, and on cycle 7 day 1. The samples were drawn from a first-in-human, open-label, multicenter phase I dose-escalation trial of ivuxolimab. The trial enrolled adults with locally advanced or metastatic head and neck squamous cell, hepatocellular, melanoma or renal cell carcinoma. Before TCR sequencing, CD4+ T cells and CD8+ T cells were sorted from peripheral blood as separate populations.

The rearranged segments are TRBV9 and TRBJ2-1; 5 matching bases give a weak D call of TRBD1. The material sequenced was CD4+ or CD8+ T cells sorted from blood, taken in a trial of the OX40 agonist ivuxolimab. This clonotype originated in an adult with an advanced solid tumor such as melanoma, head and neck, liver or kidney cancer. In nucleotide form, the sequence is TGTGCCAGCAGCGTTGGGGCAAACAATGAGCAGTTCTTC. Translated, it reads CASSVGANNEQFF.